This passage covers 32 T cell receptor beta chains from one sample sequenced in a study of blood T cells in healthy people across ages (dated by TCRdb to the mid-2010s). The library was obtained by 5' RACE. For sequencing, an Illumina HiSeq 2500 was employed. The second PCR ran for about 6 to 12 cycles and used a J-beta primer mix along with a sample-barcoded 5' primer. TCRdb passed the public sequencing reads through fastp at Q25 and MiXCR, retaining productive beta sequences. Rows with one shared CDR3 protein collapse into an entry with the most common genes and DNA. In this sample the table shows some 370,000 distinct CDR3 sequences, approximately 52% of which occur a single time. Of the sample, around 49% is held by the ten largest clones. Sample: blood. The receptor set was obtained from a man aged 55 to 70 in good health.

This clonotype showed up many times. The chain employs TRBV24-1 and TRBJ1-5, with D hard to call. The germline V and J ends were trimmed by 2 bases and 3 bases, with 10 bases remaining between them. This CDR3 region has 15 residues. Germline assignment: CDR1 KGHDR and CDR2 SFDVKD. The CDR3 DNA is TGTGCCACCAGTGATTCGGGGTCCCCCAATCAGCCCCAGCATTTT. It codes for CATSDSGSPNQPQHF.

To note about this clonotype: This may be a read error: a much more frequent sequence differs by one nucleotide. The chain links TRBV6-5 to TRBJ2-5; 10 bases match TRBD2. Trimming removed 6 bases from V and 11 bases from J; junction bases left unmatched: 15. Germline V CDR1 and CDR2: MNHEY, SVGAGI. The CDR3 is made up of 15 amino acids. CDR3: CASSPEVAGGNEQYF. In DNA, the CDR3 is TGTGCCAGCAGCCCCGAGGTAGCGGGAGGCAATGAGCAGTACTTC.

This clonotype was counted a few times. The chain recombines TRBV7-2 with TRBJ2-4; D gene unclear. This CDR3 has 12 residues. V lost 3 bases and J lost 9, with 9 bases in between. Germline V CDR1 and CDR2: SGHTA, FQGNSA. The CDR3: CASSFGNRIQYF. The CDR3 DNA is TGTGCCAGCAGCTTTGGGAATCGCATTCAGTACTTC.

The sample holds a few counts of this clonotype. The rearrangement uses TRBV20-1 and TRBJ2-3; D perhaps matches TRBD1 (5 bases). The CDR3 is 13 amino acids. V was shortened by 5 bases and J by 2 bases, with 11 bases between the two germline ends. CDR1 and CDR2 (germline): DFQATT, SNEGSKA (reference sequence). The CDR3, as DNA: TGCAGTGCTTTGGGGCGAACCACAGATACGCAGTATTTT. This translates into CSALGRTTDTQYF.

As to this clonotype: At one of its ends the junction is not consistent with the germline gene, which may arise from a read error. This CDR3 is CASSEGEYTSYEQYF. The CDR3 bases are TGTGCCAGCAGTGAGGGGGAATACACCTCCTACGAGCAGTATTTC. The chain is built from TRBV6-1 and TRBJ2-7; D is perhaps TRBD1 or TRBD2 (5 bases each). The length of the CDR3 is 15 residues. Germline assignment: CDR1 MNHNS and CDR2 SASEGT.

This rearrangement joins TRBV11-2 to TRBJ2-1; 10 bases agree with TRBD2. Germline V CDR1 and CDR2: SGHAT, FQNNGV. This CDR3 is 16 amino acids long. V dropped 5 bases and J dropped 4; count of bases not matched to a gene: 8. Here the CDR3 DNA reads TGTGCCAGCAGCGAGCTAGGGACTAGCGTTTACAATGAGCAGTTCTTC. Encoded protein: CASSELGTSVYNEQFF.

This clonotype was seen a few times. The chain couples TRBV20-1 to TRBJ2-5, with 9 bases matching TRBD1. The CDR3 spans 14 residues. Germline V gene sequence: CDR1 DFQATT, CDR2 SNEGSKA (reference sequence). The V and J ends lost 5 bases and 5 bases, in that order; junction bases with no gene match: 9. CDR3 coding DNA: TGCAGTGCTCCATCGACAGGGGGGTCGGAGACCCAGTACTTC. Protein sequence: CSAPSTGGSETQYF.

The chain uses TRBV20-1 and TRBJ1-5; D perhaps matches TRBD1 (6 bases). The germline V gene has CDR1 DFQATT and CDR2 SNEGSKA (reference sequence). This CDR3 comprises 15 residues. Trimming removed 3 bases at V and 5 bases at J, with 17 bases between. In nucleotides, the CDR3 is TGCAGTGCTAGGGTAGGGCAGGGGCTCGATCAGCCCCAGCATTTT. Encoded protein: CSARVGQGLDQPQHF.

The sample holds many counts of this clonotype. This rearrangement joins TRBV7-2 to TRBJ2-3; 11 nucleotides agree with TRBD2. Germline V gene lookup returns CDR1 SGHTA and CDR2 FQGNSA. The ends lost 7 bases at V and 2 bases at J; junction bases unmatched: 5. The CDR3 covers 15 residues. CDR3 region: CASKSSGRATDTQYF. CDR3 DNA: TGTGCCAGCAAAAGTAGCGGGAGGGCCACAGATACGCAGTATTTT.

The chain recombines TRBV7-2 with TRBJ2-2, with D hard to call. The CDR3 extends over 15 amino acids. Trimming left V 3 bases short and J 6 bases short, with 14 bases between. Germline V gene lookup returns CDR1 SGHTA and CDR2 FQGNSA. The CDR3 region has the DNA TGTGCCAGCAGCTTTCTGGGCCCAAGGGCCGGGGAGCTGTTTTTT. The encoded protein is CASSFLGPRAGELFF.

This clonotype was seen once. This rearrangement joins TRBV4-3 to TRBJ1-1; no clear D gene. Germline CDR1 reads LGHNA; CDR2 reads YSLEER. CDR3 length equals 16 residues. V was trimmed by 4 bases and J by 1 base, leaving 16 bases between them. Here the CDR3 reads CASSLPVRSQNTEAFF. CDR3 sequence (DNA): TGCGCCAGCAGCCTACCCGTTAGATCCCAGAACACTGAAGCTTTCTTT.

This clonotype was seen just once. The gene calls are TRBV6-6 and TRBJ2-7, with 9 positions matching TRBD1. Per the germline V gene, CDR1 is MNHNY and CDR2 is SVGAGI (reference sequence). This CDR3 region has 15 residues. V lost 7 bases to trimming and J lost 0 bases; unmatched junction nucleotides: 7. Written as DNA, the CDR3 is TGTGCCAGCATGGGCCGGGACAGGGTCTCCTACGAGCAGTACTTC. As protein: CASMGRDRVSYEQYF.

In its sample, this clonotype was seen a few times. J is TRBJ2-3 and V is TRBV6-1, with D perhaps TRBD2 (6 bases). CDR3 length equals 13 residues. Germline loops: CDR1 MNHNS, CDR2 SASEGT. The V end was cut by 9 bases, the J end by 3 bases, with 13 bases between. The CDR3 DNA reads as TGTGCCAGTTCGAGCGGGCGGACAGATACGCAGTATTTT. This gives the protein CASSSGRTDTQYF.

This clonotype was observed a single time. V gene TRBV10-2 combines with J gene TRBJ2-3; D possibly corresponds to TRBD2 (5 bases). V was shortened by 6 bases and J by 1 base, with 8 bases between the two germline ends. The CDR3 length is 13 residues. Germline V lookup: CDR1 WSHSY, CDR2 SAAADI. The CDR3 region is CASRKEGTDTQYF. Here the CDR3 DNA reads TGCGCCAGCAGGAAGGAGGGCACAGATACGCAGTATTTT.

The gene calls are TRBV4-1 and TRBJ2-7; 9 bases fit TRBD1. The CDR3 runs 16 residues. V lost 3 bases, J lost 4 bases, and 10 bases stayed unmatched. In germline, CDR1 is MGHRA, CDR2 YSYEKL. CDR3 nucleotide sequence: TGCGCCAGCAGCCAGACACAGGGGGCTCAGGGATACGAGCAGTACTTC. Protein product: CASSQTQGAQGYEQYF.

This clonotype was recorded a few times. This chain joins TRBV3-1 and TRBJ2-5; the match to TRBD2 covers 8 bases. The germline CDR1 and CDR2 sequences are LGHDT and YNNKEL (reference sequence). Trimming cost V 4 bases and J 8 bases; bases outside gene matches: 9. The CDR3 loop spans 14 amino acids. The CDR3 here is CASSLTSAGGTQYF. DNA for the CDR3: TGTGCCAGCAGCCTGACTAGCGCGGGGGGAACCCAGTACTTC.

The chain recombines TRBV12-3 or TRBV12-4 with TRBJ2-7, with 7 bases identical to TRBD1. The CDR3 consists of 14 residues. V lost 5 bases, J lost 3 bases, and 7 bases stayed unmatched. The CDR3 DNA follows: TGTGCCAGCAGTCCGGGACAGCGCATCTACGAGCAGTACTTC. Amino acid sequence: CASSPGQRIYEQYF.

The chain uses TRBV24-1 and TRBJ2-5; D gene uncertain. The J call is doubtful: the DNA matches TRBJ2-7 better. This CDR3 is 9 amino acids long. Germline lookup yields CDR1 KGHDR and CDR2 SFDVKD. CDR3 residues: CATRDEQYF. The CDR3 DNA follows: TGTGCCACCAGGGACGAGCAGTACTTC.

This chain connects TRBV5-1 to TRBJ1-2, with 11 nucleotides matching TRBD1. Unmatched junction bases numbered 9, after V lost 3 bases and J lost 8 bases. Germline lookup yields CDR1 SGHRS and CDR2 YFSETQ. The CDR3 length is 15 residues. The CDR3 protein is CASSSSGTGGRGYTF. Here the CDR3 DNA reads TGCGCCAGCAGCTCGTCCGGGACAGGGGGTAGGGGCTACACCTTC.

This clonotype was counted only a few times. The chain uses TRBV13 and TRBJ2-3, with a tentative D call TRBD2 (6 bases). The V gene's germline CDR1 is PRHDT and CDR2 FYEKMQ (reference sequence). The CDR3 runs 15 residues. The V gene lost 4 bases and the J gene lost 1 base, with 12 bases spanning the gap. The CDR3 reads CASSSAERGTDTQYF. CDR3 nucleotide sequence: TGTGCCAGCAGCTCTGCGGAGCGGGGCACAGATACGCAGTATTTT.

This chain connects TRBV7-2 to TRBJ1-4; D is undetermined. V was clipped by 6 bases and J by 7 bases, with 12 bases between them. Germline CDR1 reads SGHTA; CDR2 reads FQGNSA. This CDR3 comprises 13 residues. The CDR3 spells CASRRERVEKLFF. As DNA, the CDR3 is TGTGCCAGCAGAAGGGAGAGGGTTGAAAAACTGTTTTTT.

This clonotype has only a few counts. The chain couples TRBV20-1 to TRBJ2-7, with TRBD1 matching over 7 bases. The CDR3 contains 14 residues. Losses at the gene ends were 0 bases for V and 4 bases for J; bases not matched to a gene: 6. Germline CDR1 is DFQATT and CDR2 is SNEGSKA (reference sequence). For the CDR3, the DNA is TGCAGTGCTAGAGATGGGGGACAGCTTTACGAGCAGTACTTC. Protein product: CSARDGGQLYEQYF.

This chain links TRBV12-3 or TRBV12-4 with TRBJ2-2, with D uncertain. With 7 bases removed from V and 3 bases from J, the gap between germline ends came to 3 bases. The CDR3 totals 11 residues. The CDR3 coding sequence is TGTGCCAGCACCCACACCGGGGAGCTGTTTTTT. Residues: CASTHTGELFF.

This clonotype was detected ten times or more. The CDR3, as DNA: TGTGCCAGCAGCACCGGGACATATGGCTACACCTTC. Translation gives CASSTGTYGYTF. The chain joins TRBV28 to TRBJ1-2; D possibly corresponds to TRBD1 (6 bases). The CDR3 consists of 12 residues. V dropped 6 bases and J dropped 5 bases, with 10 bases sitting between them. The germline V gene encodes CDR1 MDHEN and CDR2 SYDVKM.

This clonotype occurred a few times. CDR3 coding DNA: TGCGCCAGCAGCCAGGAGAGGACCGTTAACTATGGCTACACCTTC. Protein: CASSQERTVNYGYTF. The chain combines TRBV4-1 with TRBJ1-2; D is undetermined. The germline V and J ends were trimmed by 3 bases and 1 base, with 12 bases remaining between them. In germline, CDR1 is MGHRA, CDR2 YSYEKL. The CDR3 consists of 15 residues.

In this sample, this clonotype turned up many times. The genes are TRBV2 and TRBJ2-6, with no clear D. V was clipped by 2 bases and J by 2 bases, with 13 bases between them. Germline V gene lookup returns CDR1 SNHLY and CDR2 FYNNEI. This CDR3 has 17 amino acids. The DNA for the CDR3 is TGTGCCAGCAGTGAATGGGCAGGTGGCACTGGGGCCAACGTCCTGACTTTC. Encoded protein: CASSEWAGGTGANVLTF.

The chain employs TRBV7-2 and TRBJ2-1; the match to TRBD1 covers 7 bases. The V and J ends lost 4 bases and 0 bases, in that order; junction bases with no gene match: 6. CDR3 length equals 16 residues. Germline lookup yields CDR1 SGHTA and CDR2 FQGNSA. Here the CDR3 DNA reads TGTGCCAGCAGCTCACAACAGGGGCGCTCCTACAATGAGCAGTTCTTC. Residues: CASSSQQGRSYNEQFF.

The rearrangement uses TRBV7-3 and TRBJ2-5, with 10 positions matching TRBD2. This CDR3 has 18 amino acids. J gave up 1 base and V 3 bases, and 11 bases lay outside the gene matches. Per germline, CDR1 SGHTA and CDR2 FQGTGA. CDR3 sequence reads: CASSLFLAGEFGQETQYF. As DNA, the CDR3 is TGTGCCAGCAGCTTGTTCCTAGCGGGAGAATTCGGCCAAGAGACCCAGTACTTC.

This clonotype turned up a few times. The chain combines TRBV28 with TRBJ2-3; TRBD1 matches 9 bases. J lost 6 bases, V lost 6 bases, and 7 bases had no gene match. Looked up from germline, CDR1 is MDHEN and CDR2 is SYDVKM. CDR3 length: 14 residues. The CDR3 DNA follows: TGTGCCAGCAGACCATGGACAGGGGATGATACGCAGTATTTT. Amino acids: CASRPWTGDDTQYF.

This clonotype was seen just once. V is TRBV5-1 and J is TRBJ2-7; 9 bases align to TRBD1. Germline V gene data show CDR1 as SGHRS and CDR2 as YFSETQ. The ends lost 3 bases at V and 2 bases at J; junction bases unmatched: 3. CDR3 length equals 14 residues. The CDR3 sequence is CASSWTGDPYEQYF. CDR3 DNA sequence: TGCGCCAGCAGCTGGACAGGGGATCCCTACGAGCAGTACTTC.

V and J are TRBV7-2 and TRBJ2-7, with D perhaps matching TRBD1 (6 bases). This CDR3 is built from 16 residues. Trimming cost V 0 bases and J 2 bases, with 14 bases left between them. Germline CDR1 and CDR2: SGHTA and FQGNSA. CDR3 protein: CASSLATGTVAYEQYF. CDR3 sequence (DNA): TGTGCCAGCAGCTTAGCGACAGGAACAGTAGCCTACGAGCAGTACTTC. Full variable domain (remainder filled in from reference TRBV7-2 and TRBJ2-7): GAGVSQSPSNKVTEKGKDVELRCDPISGHTALYWYRQSLGQGLEFLIYFQGNSAPDKSGLPSDRFSAERTGGSVSTLTIQRTQQEDSAVYLCASSLATGTVAYEQYFGPGTRLTVT.

This chain links TRBV6-1 with TRBJ2-5, with 7 bases matching TRBD2. J was trimmed by 4 bases and V by 6 bases; bases with no gene match: 8. This CDR3 spans 14 amino acids. Germline values: CDR1 MNHNS, CDR2 SASEGT. This CDR3 reads CASRTSPGRETQYF. CDR3 coding DNA: TGTGCCAGCAGGACTAGCCCTGGACGAGAGACCCAGTACTTC.